Given below is one T cell receptor beta chain in context. The authors ran two nested PCRs of around 15 and 10 cycles on TCRalpha and TCRbeta cDNA. TCRdb re-called the 5' RACE reads; every CDR3 protein appears as one record, without DNA. This table lists fewer than 550,000 distinct CDR3 sequences. This sample was included in a study of monozygotic twins with inflammatory bowel disease. The CDR3 length is 14 residues. The genes are TRBV12-3 or TRBV12-4 and TRBJ1-1; the D gene TCRdb calls, TRBD1, cannot be checked with no DNA. The receptor's source is a human donor with ulcerative colitis or Crohn's disease, or a healthy co-twin of an affected twin (not recorded which). Sequenced: blood. This CDR3 is CASTWGIGNTEAFF.